A single sample gave rise to the 9 T cell receptor beta chains below, sequenced in a study of blood T cell repertoires in COVID-19. Profiling relied on immunoSEQ multiplex PCR, and the TCRdb table lists in-frame clones only, not all of them. The sample comprises about 440,000 clones, approximately 90% of which are singletons, and roughly 4% rests with the top ten. Specimen: peripheral blood. These receptors originate from a woman under 40 with acute or convalescent COVID-19.

V usage is TRBV25-1 and J usage is TRBJ1-2, with TRBD1 as a possible D gene (5 bases). Trimming pared 4 bases from V and 1 base from J, leaving 10 bases between. Looked up from germline, CDR1 is MGHDK and CDR2 is SYGVNS. This CDR3 has 14 residues. The CDR3 region is CASSVPGINYGYTF. The CDR3 nucleotides read TGTGCCAGCAGTGTTCCAGGGATTAACTATGGCTACACCTTC.

The gene calls are TRBV5-4 and TRBJ2-1; possible D gene TRBD2, 5 bases. CDR3 length: 16 amino acids. CDR1 and CDR2 from the germline V gene are SGHNT and YYREEE (reference sequence). Trimming took 0 bases from V and 1 from J, leaving 11 bases between them. CDR3 region: CASSLGLARSYNEQFF. The CDR3 DNA follows: TGTGCCAGCAGCTTGGGTCTAGCTCGGTCCTACAATGAGCAGTTCTTC.

The V and J genes are TRBV30 and TRBJ1-1, with 8 bases identical to TRBD1. The length of the CDR3 is 14 residues. CDR1 and CDR2 (germline): GTSNPN, SVGIG (reference sequence). V shed 4 bases, J shed 2 bases, and the junction held 6 bases outside the gene matches. CDR3 amino acids: CAWTQGQVNTEAFF. CDR3 bases: TGTGCCTGGACCCAGGGACAGGTTAACACTGAAGCTTTCTTT.

CDR3 bases: TGCGCCAGCAGCTCCACACCGGACAGAACTGAAGCTTTCTTT. It specifies CASSSTPDRTEAFF. The chain combines TRBV5-1 with TRBJ1-1; D may be TRBD1 (6 bases). Deletions cut 3 bases from V and 5 bases from J, with 14 bases between. The germline V gene has CDR1 SGHRS and CDR2 YFSETQ. The CDR3 has 14 residues.

This clone came up once. The rearrangement links TRBV5-1 to TRBJ2-1, with TRBD2 matching 9 bases. V dropped 6 bases and J dropped 5; count of bases not matched to a gene: 12. Germline CDR1 reads SGHRS; CDR2 reads YFSETQ. The CDR3 contains 16 residues. The CDR3 DNA sequence: TGCGCCAGCATACCTGTTAGCGGGGGTGTCAACAATGAGCAGTTCTTC. Its translation: CASIPVSGGVNNEQFF.

This chain joins TRBV2 and TRBJ1-5; D might be TRBD1 (5 bases). This CDR3 has 14 amino acids. Germline V lookup: CDR1 SNHLY, CDR2 FYNNEI. Trimming cost V 1 base and J 7 bases, with 11 bases left between them. Written as DNA, the CDR3 is TGTGCCAGCAGTGAAGGTAGGGGATGGCAGCCCCAGCATTTT. Its translation is CASSEGRGWQPQHF.

This clone has at least ten counts. The chain joins TRBV19 to TRBJ2-1; 10 bases are a match to TRBD2. J lost 5 bases, V lost 11 bases, and 12 bases had no gene match. This CDR3 contains 15 residues. CDR1 is LNHDA and CDR2 is SQIVND in the germline V gene (reference sequence). The CDR3 reads CASRELAGVNNEQFF. The CDR3 region has the DNA TGTGCCTCGAGAGAGCTAGCGGGGGTGAACAATGAGCAGTTCTTC.

The J gene is TRBJ2-1, the V gene TRBV7-2; 7 bases align to TRBD2. The CDR3 length is 15 residues. Germline loops: CDR1 SGHTA, CDR2 FQGNSA. Trimming took 3 bases from V and 2 from J; bases not matched to a gene: 4. CDR3 in DNA: TGTGCCAGCAGCTTCCTGGGGGGGACCTACAATGAGCAGTTCTTC. It translates to CASSFLGGTYNEQFF.

The chain recombines TRBV7-2 with TRBJ1-1, with 9 bases lining up with TRBD1. V gave up 2 bases and J gave up 6 bases; unmatched junction bases: 4. Germline CDR1 reads SGHTA; CDR2 reads FQGNSA. The CDR3 loop spans 14 amino acids. DNA of the CDR3: TGTGCCAGCAGCTTACCTAGACAGGGGGCTGAAGCTTTCTTT. It translates to CASSLPRQGAEAFF.